The 2 T cell receptor beta chains below were found in one sample sequenced in a study of PD-L1 blockade in urothelial cancer. The method was immunoSEQ multiplex PCR; TCRdb's version includes in-frame clones alone and lacks a portion of them. The sample shows 45,000 to 50,000 clones, around 79% of them seen only once. Noted time point: pretreatment peripheral blood. Specimen: PBMCs, collected around atezolizumab (anti-PD-L1) treatment. These receptors all stem from an older man with urothelial cancer.

The count of this clone is one. This sequence joins TRBV7-2 and TRBJ2-4; 7 nucleotides align to TRBD2. There are 17 residues in the CDR3. Trimming took 2 bases from V and 0 from J; bases not matched to a gene: 7. CDR1 is SGHTA, CDR2 FQGNSA, per germline. The CDR3 DNA reads TGTGCCAGCAGCTTAAGGCTAGCGGAGATAGCCAAAAACATTCAGTACTTC. Protein sequence: CASSLRLAEIAKNIQYF.

This clone was detected once. The chain recombines TRBV6-1 with TRBJ1-5; D is unclear. This CDR3 is built from 17 residues. Germline values: CDR1 MNHNS, CDR2 SASEGT. V was shortened by 2 bases and J by 0 bases, with 14 bases between the two germline ends. The CDR3 sequence is CASSEWAATYSNQPQHF. The CDR3 DNA reads as TGTGCCAGCAGTGAATGGGCAGCTACTTATAGCAATCAGCCCCAGCATTTT.